One and the same sample provided the 13 T cell receptor beta chains below, sequenced in a study of CD8 T cells in ankylosing spondylitis. Whole-study results and caveats: For ankylosing spondylitis blood, a TCR beta motif of under ten highly homologous variants appeared characteristic.

No antigen has been identified for these receptors. MiXCR was run by TCRdb on the 5' RACE reads, yielding one entry per CDR3 protein. The data hold just under 550,000 distinct CDR3 sequences, with roughly 13% observed a single time. Sequencing input: blood, either unsorted or a sorted T cell fraction (not recorded which). The source is a male donor with ankylosing spondylitis.

The chain couples TRBV5-5 to TRBJ2-7, with D possibly TRBD1 on 6 matching bases. CDR3 length: 15 amino acids. Germline lookup yields CDR1 SGHKS and CDR2 YYEKEE (reference sequence). V gave up 3 bases and J gave up 3 bases, with 16 bases separating them. CDR3 coding DNA: TGTGCCAGCAGCTCAGGGGTCTTCGGTAACTACGAGCAGTACTTC. It translates to CASSSGVFGNYEQYF. The full variable domain, its missing parts supplied by reference TRBV5-5 and TRBJ2-7, is DAGVTQSPTHLIKTRGQQVTLRCSPISGHKSVSWYQQVLGQGPQFIFQYYEKEERGRGNFPDRFSARQFPNYSSELNVNALLLGDSALYLCASSSGVFGNYEQYFGPGTRLTVT.

This clonotype was observed at least ten times. The chain employs TRBV15 and TRBJ2-1, with 8 bases identical to TRBD2. Unmatched junction bases numbered 4, after V lost 0 bases and J lost 6 bases. The CDR3 length is 15 residues. Germline CDR1 and CDR2: LNHNV and YYDKDF (reference sequence). CDR3: CATSRDRLALNEQFF. The CDR3 DNA reads TGTGCCACCAGCAGAGATAGACTAGCGCTCAATGAGCAGTTCTTC.

CDR3 amino acids: CASSLGTGQTLQVGYTF. CDR3 sequence (DNA): TGTGCCAGCAGTTTAGGTACGGGACAGACCCTTCAAGTCGGCTACACCTTC. The chain has TRBV12-3 or TRBV12-4 and TRBJ1-2; 7 bases match TRBD1. With 1 base clipped from V and 8 bases from J, the junction kept 16 bases outside the gene matches. This CDR3 has 17 amino acids.

This clonotype has just a few counts. The chain is built from TRBV27 and TRBJ1-6; D is unresolved. Per germline, CDR1 MNHEY and CDR2 SMNVEV (reference sequence). This CDR3 has 15 residues. CDR3 nucleotides: TGTACCGGGCCTCGATCGAGCTCCTATAATTCACCCCTCCACTTT. This codes for CTGPRSSSYNSPLHF.

This clonotype was counted only a few times. The gene calls are TRBV7-9 and TRBJ2-1; D gene unclear. Germline V lookup: CDR1 SEHNR, CDR2 FQNEAQ (reference sequence). The CDR3 contains 12 residues. Trimming removed 5 bases at V and 15 bases at J, with 17 bases between. CDR3: CASSLPTHHWFF. DNA for the CDR3: TGTGCCAGCAGCCTCCCTACACATCACTGGTTCTTC.

This clonotype was counted only a few times. This chain joins TRBV5-1 and TRBJ2-2; 7 nucleotides match TRBD2. The germline V gene encodes CDR1 SGHRS and CDR2 YFSETQ. The CDR3 loop spans 16 amino acids. With V trimmed by 3 bases and J by 4 bases, 9 bases remained unmatched. The CDR3 DNA reads TGCGCCAGCAGCTACCGGGAGGCCGCGGTCACCGGGGAGCTGTTTTTT. Translated, it gives CASSYREAAVTGELFF.

The rearrangement links TRBV20-1 to TRBJ2-2, with 10 bases that match TRBD1. V trimming: 6 bases; J trimming: 6 bases; junction bases outside the gene matches: 10. The germline CDR1 and CDR2 sequences are DFQATT and SNEGSKA (reference sequence). The CDR3 loop spans 15 amino acids. CDR3 sequence (DNA): TGCAGTGCCCCAATAGTGGGACAGGGGTCCGGGGAGCTGTTTTTT. Translation: CSAPIVGQGSGELFF.

This clonotype showed up many times. The V and J genes are TRBV11-2 and TRBJ2-1, with a tentative D call TRBD1 (6 bases). CDR1 SGHAT and CDR2 FQNNGV come from the germline V gene. V lost 3 bases to trimming and J lost 2 bases, with 26 bases between them. The CDR3 covers 20 residues. CDR3 region: CASSLGAFGGESNAYNEQFF. The CDR3 region has the DNA TGTGCCAGCAGCTTGGGGGCGTTTGGGGGCGAATCCAATGCCTACAATGAGCAGTTCTTC.

This clonotype has at least ten counts. The chain combines TRBV9 with TRBJ1-5; a weak D match, TRBD1 (6 bases). Germline V CDR1 and CDR2: SGDLS, YYNGEE. The length of the CDR3 is 15 residues. The V end was cut by 3 bases, the J end by 0 bases, with 10 bases between. For the CDR3, the DNA is TGTGCCAGCAGCGAGGGGGGCCTTAGCAATCAGCCCCAGCATTTT. Amino acid sequence: CASSEGGLSNQPQHF.

The chain joins TRBV7-2 to TRBJ2-7; D is undetermined. The CDR3 covers 15 residues. Looked up from germline, CDR1 is SGHTA and CDR2 is FQGNSA. The germline V and J ends were trimmed by 1 base and 3 bases, with 13 bases remaining between them. The chain's CDR3 is CASSLVGLPNYEQYF. CDR3 sequence (DNA): TGTGCCAGCAGCTTAGTCGGCCTACCTAACTACGAGCAGTACTTC.

This clonotype was recorded at least ten times. The chain recombines TRBV5-1 with TRBJ2-7; TRBD2 aligns across 10 bases. Unmatched junction bases numbered 12, after V lost 5 bases and J lost 7 bases. CDR3 size: 15 residues. Germline V gene data show CDR1 as SGHRS and CDR2 as YFSETQ. In nucleotides, the CDR3 is TGCGCCAGCAGAGGGGGGACTAGCGACCTATCTGAGCAGTACTTC. Its protein product is CASRGGTSDLSEQYF. The entire variable domain, with the rest obtained from reference TRBV5-1 and TRBJ2-7, is as follows: KAGVTQTPRYLIKTRGQQVTLSCSPISGHRSVSWYQQTPGQGLQFLFEYFSETQRNKGNFPGRFSGRQFSNSRSEMNVSTLELGDSALYLCASRGGTSDLSEQYFGPGTRLTVT.

The chain links TRBV29-1 to TRBJ1-1; unclear D gene. Trimming left V 4 bases short and J 1 base short, with 7 bases between. The CDR3 loop spans 12 amino acids. The germline CDR1 and CDR2 sequences are SQVTM and ANQGSEA. The CDR3 DNA sequence: TGCAGCGTTGTTAGGCCGAACACTGAAGCTTTCTTT. Protein sequence: CSVVRPNTEAFF. The whole variable domain, remainder taken from reference TRBV29-1 and TRBJ1-1, is SAVISQKPSRDICQRGTSLTIQCQVDSQVTMMFWYRQQPGQSLTLIATANQGSEATYESGFVIDKFPISRPNLTFSTLTVSNMSPEDSSIYLCSVVRPNTEAFFGQGTRLTVV.

The gene calls are TRBV5-1 and TRBJ1-2; tentatively, D is TRBD1 (5 bases). Trimming removed 4 bases at V and 4 bases at J, with 11 bases between. This CDR3 comprises 13 residues. Germline CDR1 and CDR2: SGHRS and YFSETQ. The CDR3 DNA reads TGCGCCAGCAGCGAGACAGCGACCTATGGCTACACCTTC. Its translation: CASSETATYGYTF.